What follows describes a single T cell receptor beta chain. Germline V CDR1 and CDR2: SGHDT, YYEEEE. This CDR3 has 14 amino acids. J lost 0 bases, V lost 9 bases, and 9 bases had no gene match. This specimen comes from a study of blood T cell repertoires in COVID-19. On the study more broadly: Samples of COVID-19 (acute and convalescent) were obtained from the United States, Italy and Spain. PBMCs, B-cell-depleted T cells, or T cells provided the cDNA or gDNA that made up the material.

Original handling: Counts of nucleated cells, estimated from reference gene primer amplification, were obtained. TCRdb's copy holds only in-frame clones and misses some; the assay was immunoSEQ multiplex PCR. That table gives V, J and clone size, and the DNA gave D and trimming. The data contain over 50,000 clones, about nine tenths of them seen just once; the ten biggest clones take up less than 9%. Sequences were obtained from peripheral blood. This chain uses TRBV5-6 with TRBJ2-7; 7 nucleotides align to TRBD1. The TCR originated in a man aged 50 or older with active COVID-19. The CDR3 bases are TGTGCCACTTCACAGGGGTTAAGCTCCTACGAGCAGTACTTC. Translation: CATSQGLSSYEQYF. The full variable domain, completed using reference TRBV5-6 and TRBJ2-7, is DAGVTQSPTHLIKTRGQQVTLRCSPKSGHDTVSWYQQALGQGPQFIFQYYEEEERQRGNFPDRFSGHQFPNYSSELNVNALLLGDSALYLCATSQGLSSYEQYFGPGTRLTVT.